These T cell receptor beta chains were read from a single sample in a study of cytomegalovirus exposure and HLA in healthy donors. The data were produced by immunoSEQ multiplex PCR, yet TCRdb's version contains in-frame clones alone and is incomplete. The repertoire consists of 130,000 or so clones, with under 85% occurring once and the leading ten covering 9% to 9.5%. The sequenced sample was PBMCs. Receptors originate from a woman aged 45 to 65 in good health and CMV-seropositive. The CDR3 runs from the conserved cysteine through the conserved F or W. The order of the fields is D gene, J gene, V gene, CDR3 protein. The D gene is left open where the match is weak.

>.|TRBJ2-3|TRBV4-1
CASSQLGQGGRLGGQYF
>.|TRBJ1-5|TRBV5-6
CASSLGSQPQHF
>.|TRBJ2-2|TRBV7-2
CASRDRNTGELFF
>TRBD1|TRBJ2-5|TRBV4-3
CASSQTGQETQYF
>.|TRBJ1-2|TRBV7-2
CASSLLLAAGYTF
>TRBD1|TRBJ1-1|TRBV10-3
CATFIGQGTEAFF
>.|TRBJ1-1|TRBV9
CASSPGAGVGTEAFF
>.|TRBJ2-1|TRBV6-5
CASTGSSYNEQFF
>.|TRBJ2-7|TRBV30
CAWTPIHRQYEQYF
>.|TRBJ2-7|TRBV7-2
CASSSGGPGTHEQYF
>.|TRBJ1-5|TRBV10-3
CAISDLKVQGNQPQHF
>.|TRBJ1-1|TRBV30
CAWSVLGGRTEAFF
>TRBD2|TRBJ2-7|TRBV6-5
CASSYRNLAAYEQYF
>.|TRBJ1-2|TRBV10-3
CAIMDSAKDGYTF
>.|TRBJ2-3|TRBV5-1
CASSPGQTTDTQYF
>.|TRBJ1-5|TRBV19
CASSVAVVQPQHF
>TRBD2|TRBJ2-5|TRBV4-3
CASSPRKAGLAGPQETQYF
>.|TRBJ2-7|TRBV11-2
CASSLVVNYEQYF
>TRBD2|TRBJ2-7|TRBV6-5
CASSYGGGTYEQYF
>.|TRBJ1-5|TRBV21-1
CASSCQPQHF
>.|TRBJ2-7|TRBV30
CAWKSQLLSYEQYF
>.|TRBJ1-1|TRBV4-3
CASSQGIRWREEENTEAFF
>.|TRBJ1-3|TRBV6-1
CASRRDRISGNTIYF
>TRBD1|TRBJ1-1|TRBV2
CASRPYSGTATEAFF
>TRBD1|.|TRBV27
CASSFGQGGGYEQYF
>TRBD2|TRBJ2-3|TRBV5-1
CASSRWEGLTDTQYF